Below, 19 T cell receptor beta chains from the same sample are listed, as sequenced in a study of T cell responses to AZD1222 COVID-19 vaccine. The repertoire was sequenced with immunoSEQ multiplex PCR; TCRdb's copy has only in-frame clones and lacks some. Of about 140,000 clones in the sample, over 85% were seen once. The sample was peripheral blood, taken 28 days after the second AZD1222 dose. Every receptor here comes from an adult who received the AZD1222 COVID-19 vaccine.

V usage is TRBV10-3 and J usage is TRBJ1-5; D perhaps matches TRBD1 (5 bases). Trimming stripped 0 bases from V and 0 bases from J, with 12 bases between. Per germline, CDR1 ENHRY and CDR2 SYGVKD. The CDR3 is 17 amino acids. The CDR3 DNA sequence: TGTGCCATCAGTGAGTCCGGTGGGGCAGCTAGCAATCAGCCCCAGCATTTT. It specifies CAISESGGAASNQPQHF.

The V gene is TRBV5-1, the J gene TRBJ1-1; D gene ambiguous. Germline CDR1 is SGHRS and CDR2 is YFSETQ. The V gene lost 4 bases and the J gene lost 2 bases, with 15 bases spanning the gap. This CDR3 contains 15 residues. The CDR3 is CASSPLAGFNTEAFF. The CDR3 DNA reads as TGCGCCAGCAGCCCGTTGGCAGGTTTCAACACTGAAGCTTTCTTT.

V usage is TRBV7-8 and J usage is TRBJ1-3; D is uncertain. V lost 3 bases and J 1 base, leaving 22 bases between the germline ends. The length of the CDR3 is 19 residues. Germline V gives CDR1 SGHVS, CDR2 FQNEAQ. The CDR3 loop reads CASSFFDRTVALSGNTIYF. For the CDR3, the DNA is TGTGCCAGCAGCTTTTTCGATAGAACCGTCGCCTTATCTGGAAACACCATATATTTT.

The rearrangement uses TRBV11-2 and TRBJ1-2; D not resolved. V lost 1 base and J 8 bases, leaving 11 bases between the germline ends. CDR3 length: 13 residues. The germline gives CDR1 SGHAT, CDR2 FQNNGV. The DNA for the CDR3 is TGTGCCAGCAGCTTAGGGGTCTTGGGGGGCTACACCTTC. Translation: CASSLGVLGGYTF. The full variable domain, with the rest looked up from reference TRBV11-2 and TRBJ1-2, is EAGVAQSPRYKIIEKRQSVAFWCNPISGHATLYWYQQILGQGPKLLIQFQNNGVVDDSQLPKDRFSAERLKGVDSTLKIQPAKLEDSAVYLCASSLGVLGGYTFGSGTRLTVV.

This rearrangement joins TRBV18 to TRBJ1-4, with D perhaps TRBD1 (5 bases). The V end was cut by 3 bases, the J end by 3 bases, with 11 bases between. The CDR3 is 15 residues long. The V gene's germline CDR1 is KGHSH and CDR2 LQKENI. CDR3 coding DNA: TGTGCCAGCTCACCCCGGGACGGATCTAATGAAAAACTGTTTTTT. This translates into CASSPRDGSNEKLFF.

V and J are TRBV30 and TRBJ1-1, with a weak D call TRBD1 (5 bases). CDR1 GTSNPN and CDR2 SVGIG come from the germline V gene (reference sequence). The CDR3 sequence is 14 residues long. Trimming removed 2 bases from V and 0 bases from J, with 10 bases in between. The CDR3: CAWSLGTVNTEAFF. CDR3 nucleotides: TGTGCCTGGAGTTTAGGGACGGTGAACACTGAAGCTTTCTTT.

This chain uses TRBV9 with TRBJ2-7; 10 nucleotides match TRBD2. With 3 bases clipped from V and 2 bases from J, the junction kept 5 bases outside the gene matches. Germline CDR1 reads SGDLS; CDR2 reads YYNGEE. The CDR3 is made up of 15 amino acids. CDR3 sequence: CASSAAGGPPYEQYF. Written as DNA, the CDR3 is TGTGCCAGCAGCGCAGCGGGAGGGCCCCCCTACGAGCAGTACTTC.

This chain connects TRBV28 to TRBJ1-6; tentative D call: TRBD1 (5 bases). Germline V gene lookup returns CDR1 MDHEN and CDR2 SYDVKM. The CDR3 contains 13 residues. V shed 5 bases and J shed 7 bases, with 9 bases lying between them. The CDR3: CASSIRGNSPLHF. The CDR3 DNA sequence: TGTGCCAGCAGTATCCGGGGGAATTCACCCCTCCACTTT.

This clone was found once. As DNA, the CDR3 is TGTGCCAGTACTGGTGTCGAGGGTTGGAACACCGGGGAGCTGTTTTTT. It translates to CASTGVEGWNTGELFF. The chain couples TRBV19 to TRBJ2-2, with D possibly being TRBD2 (5 bases). V lost 7 bases and J 1 base, leaving 16 bases between the germline ends. CDR1 LNHDA and CDR2 SQIVND come from the germline V gene (reference sequence). This CDR3 has 16 amino acids.

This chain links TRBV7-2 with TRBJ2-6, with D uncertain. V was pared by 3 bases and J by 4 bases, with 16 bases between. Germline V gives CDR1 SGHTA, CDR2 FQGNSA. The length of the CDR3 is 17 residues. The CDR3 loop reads CASSFSPGPSGANVLTF. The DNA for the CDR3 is TGTGCCAGCAGCTTTTCGCCCGGCCCCTCCGGGGCCAACGTCCTGACTTTC.

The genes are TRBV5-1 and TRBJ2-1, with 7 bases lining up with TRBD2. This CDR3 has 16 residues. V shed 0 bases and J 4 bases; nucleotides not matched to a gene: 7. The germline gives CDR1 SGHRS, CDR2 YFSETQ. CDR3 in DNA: TGCGCCAGCAGCTTGGGGGACTACGACATTTACAATGAGCAGTTCTTC. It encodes CASSLGDYDIYNEQFF.

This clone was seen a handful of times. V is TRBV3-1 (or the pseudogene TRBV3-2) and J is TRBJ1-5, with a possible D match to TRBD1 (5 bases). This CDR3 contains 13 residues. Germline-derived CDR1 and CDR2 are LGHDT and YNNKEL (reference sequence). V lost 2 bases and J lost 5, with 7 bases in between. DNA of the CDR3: TGTGCCAGCAGCCAACAAGGGGATCAGCCCCAGCATTTT. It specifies CASSQQGDQPQHF.

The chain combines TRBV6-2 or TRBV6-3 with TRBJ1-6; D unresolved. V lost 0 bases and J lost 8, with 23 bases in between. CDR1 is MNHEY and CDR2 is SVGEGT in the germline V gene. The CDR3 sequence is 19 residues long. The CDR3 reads CASSYSRGEVAFTYSPLHF. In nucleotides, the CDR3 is TGTGCCAGCAGTTACTCGCGGGGAGAAGTTGCGTTTACTTATTCACCCCTCCACTTT.

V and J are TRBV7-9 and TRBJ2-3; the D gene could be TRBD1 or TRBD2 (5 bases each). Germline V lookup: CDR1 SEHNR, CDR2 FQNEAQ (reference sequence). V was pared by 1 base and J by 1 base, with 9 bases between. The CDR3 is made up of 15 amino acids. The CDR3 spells CASSLGGARTDTQYF. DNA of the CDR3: TGTGCCAGCAGCTTAGGAGGGGCCCGCACAGATACGCAGTATTTT.

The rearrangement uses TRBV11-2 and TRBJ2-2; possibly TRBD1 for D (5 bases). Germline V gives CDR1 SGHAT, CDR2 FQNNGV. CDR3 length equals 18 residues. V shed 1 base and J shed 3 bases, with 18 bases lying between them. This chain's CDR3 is CASSLGRRGRPHTGELFF. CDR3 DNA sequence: TGTGCCAGCAGCTTAGGCCGTAGGGGTAGGCCCCACACCGGGGAGCTGTTTTTT.

CDR3 region: CASSVGLAGPYDTQYF. The CDR3 nucleotides read TGTGCCAGCAGCGTTGGACTAGCGGGTCCATATGATACGCAGTATTTT. The rearrangement links TRBV9 to TRBJ2-3; 11 positions match TRBD2. Germline CDR1 reads SGDLS; CDR2 reads YYNGEE. The CDR3 runs 16 residues. V lost 2 bases, J lost 6 bases, and 8 bases stayed unmatched.

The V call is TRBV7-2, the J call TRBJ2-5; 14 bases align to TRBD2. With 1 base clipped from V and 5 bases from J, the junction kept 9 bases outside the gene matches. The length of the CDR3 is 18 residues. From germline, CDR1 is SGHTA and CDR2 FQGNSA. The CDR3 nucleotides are TGTGCCAGCAGCTTAGGACTAGCGGGAGGGCAACTAGTGGAGACCCAGTACTTC. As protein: CASSLGLAGGQLVETQYF.

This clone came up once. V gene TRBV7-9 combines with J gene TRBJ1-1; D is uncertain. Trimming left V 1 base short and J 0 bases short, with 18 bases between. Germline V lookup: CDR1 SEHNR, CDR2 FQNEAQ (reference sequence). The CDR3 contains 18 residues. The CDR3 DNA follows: TGTGCCAGCAGCTTAGGAGTCAGAAGGTTTCCCATGAACACTGAAGCTTTCTTT. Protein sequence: CASSLGVRRFPMNTEAFF.

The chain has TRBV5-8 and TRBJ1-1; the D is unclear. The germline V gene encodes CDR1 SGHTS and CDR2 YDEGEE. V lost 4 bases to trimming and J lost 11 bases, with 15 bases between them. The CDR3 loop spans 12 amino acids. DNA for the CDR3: TGTGCCAGCAGCCCCCGGGGAATCTCTGCTTTCTTT. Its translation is CASSPRGISAFF. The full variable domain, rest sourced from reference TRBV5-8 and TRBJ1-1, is EAGVTQSPTHLIKTRGQQATLRCSPISGHTSVYWYQQALGLGLQFLLWYDEGEERNRGNFPPRFSGRQFPNYSSELNVNALELEDSALYLCASSPRGISAFFGQGTRLTVV.